This T cell receptor (beta chain) is from a study of blood T cell repertoires in COVID-19 (dated by TCRdb to 2019 to 2021). Regarding the complete study: Samples from collaborators originated in the United States, Italy and Spain and spanned both the acute and convalescent phases of COVID-19. The prospective study material was composed of cDNA or gDNA derived from T cells, B-cell-depleted T cells, or PBMCs. Deeply sampled blood TCRbeta repertoires from subjects exposed to, actively infected with, or recovered from COVID-19 were included in the dataset. A freely available public database, intended as a resource for researchers studying the immune response to SARS-CoV-2, is where the repertoires were released. The samples were drawn from the first 160 participants of the ongoing ImmuneRACE study and from 950 to 1,500 subjects provided by 6 global collaborators. The sample metadata nearly always contained a de-identified subject ID, COVID-19 status, age in years and sex. Where HLA class I and class II types were available, the types were taken from metadata supplied by the sample provider, not from assay-based typing. Study-level results and caveats: How much clinical and demographic metadata was included differed by source and by participant, and the metadata was provided uncurated.

Trimming at the junction amounts to 5 bases on V and 3 bases on J, and the germline ends lie 10 bases apart. CDR1 and CDR2 are read off the germline V gene (reference sequence) as SEHNR and FQNEAQ. There are 13 amino acids in the CDR3, from cysteine to phenylalanine inclusive. Left in the record is the CDR3 DNA by itself, 39 bases read in frame from the first base. TCRbeta CDR3 regions were amplified from genomic DNA using the immunoSEQ Assay, a bias-controlled multiplex PCR. On the authors' methods: Nucleated cell counts per sample were estimated from amplification of reference gene primers within the assay. To quantify the absolute abundance of each unique TCRbeta CDR3 rearrangement, sequence reads were collapsed and filtered. Productive Simpson clonality was computed per sample as the square root of Simpson's diversity index over productive rearrangements. TCRdb took this table from immuneACCESS and kept in-frame rearrangements with V and J called. Such tables lack part of the clones; where checked against another copy, unresolved V genes explain under half of the gap, and the rest is unexplained. The DNA was the basis for D and trimming; V, J and clone size are from that table. For this sample the table gives 90,000 to 150,000 clones, of which approximately 80% were detected only once. The leading ten clones occupy 4% of the sample.

To note about this clone: Its antigen specificity is not known. Base-call qualities are not available, and no considerably larger clone is one nucleotide away.

Whole blood was collected in K2EDTA tubes by collaborating institutions according to the institutions' own protocols. For TCRbeta analysis, collaborators shipped samples as frozen whole blood, isolated PBMCs, or DNA extracted from either of those sample types. Sequences were obtained from peripheral blood. The origin of this receptor is a woman at least 80 years old with acute or convalescent COVID-19. The chain is encoded by TRBV7-9 joined to TRBJ2-5, with TRBD2 tentatively as D gene (6 bases match). The CDR3 reads CASSRERKETQYF. The DNA reads as follows: TGTGCCAGCAGCCGGGAGCGAAAAGAGACCCAGTACTTC.